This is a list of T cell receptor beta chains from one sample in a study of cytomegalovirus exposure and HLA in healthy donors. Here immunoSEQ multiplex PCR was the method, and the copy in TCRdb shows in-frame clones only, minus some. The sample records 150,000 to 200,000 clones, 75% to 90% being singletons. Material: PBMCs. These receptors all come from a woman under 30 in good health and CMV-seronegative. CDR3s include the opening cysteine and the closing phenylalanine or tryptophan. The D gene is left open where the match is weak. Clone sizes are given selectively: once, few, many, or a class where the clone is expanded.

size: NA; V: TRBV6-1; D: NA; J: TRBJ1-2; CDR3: CASSEVTANYGYTF; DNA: TGTGCCAGCAGTGAGGTGACAGCTAACTATGGCTACACCTTC
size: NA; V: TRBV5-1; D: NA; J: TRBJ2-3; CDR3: CASSLRLIADTQYF; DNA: TGCGCCAGCAGCTTAAGACTAATAGCTGATACGCAGTATTTT
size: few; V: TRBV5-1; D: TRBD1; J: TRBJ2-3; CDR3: CASSLQGQGLMDTQYF; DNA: TGCGCCAGCAGCTTGCAGGGACAGGGGCTGATGGATACGCAGTATTTT
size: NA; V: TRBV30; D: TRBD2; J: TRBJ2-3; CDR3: CAWSVRNFQALAGDGTDTQYF; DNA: TGTGCCTGGAGTGTACGTAATTTTCAGGCCCTAGCGGGAGATGGGACAGATACGCAGTATTTT
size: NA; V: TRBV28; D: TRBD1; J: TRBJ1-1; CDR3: CASSLEGATEAFF; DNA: TGTGCCAGCAGTTTGGAGGGGGCCACTGAAGCTTTCTTT
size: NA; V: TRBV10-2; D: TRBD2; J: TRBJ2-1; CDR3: CASSESPGGQEQFF; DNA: TGCGCCAGCAGTGAGTCCCCGGGGGGTCAGGAGCAGTTCTTC
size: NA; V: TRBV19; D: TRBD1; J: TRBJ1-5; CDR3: CASSMGDRGHSNQPQHF; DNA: TGTGCCAGTAGCATGGGAGACAGGGGCCATAGCAATCAGCCCCAGCATTTT
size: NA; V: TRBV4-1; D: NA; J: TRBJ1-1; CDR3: CASSQGPQMNTEAFF; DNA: TGCGCCAGCAGCCAAGGGCCCCAAATGAACACTGAAGCTTTCTTT
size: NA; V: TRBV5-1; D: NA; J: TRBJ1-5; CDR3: CATQTLYSNQPQHF; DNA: TGCGCCACCCAGACACTTTATAGCAATCAGCCCCAGCATTTT
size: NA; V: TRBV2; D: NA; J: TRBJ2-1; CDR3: CASSEEAASSYNEQFF; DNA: TGTGCCAGCAGTGAGGAGGCAGCGAGCTCCTACAATGAGCAGTTCTTC
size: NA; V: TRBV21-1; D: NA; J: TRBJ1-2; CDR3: CASSKQFNYGYTF; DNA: TGTGCCAGCAGCAAACAGTTTAACTATGGCTACACCTTC
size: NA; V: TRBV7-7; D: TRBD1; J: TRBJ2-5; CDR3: CASSLDRGSWETQYF; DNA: TGTGCTAGCAGCCTGGACAGGGGATCCTGGGAGACCCAGTACTTC
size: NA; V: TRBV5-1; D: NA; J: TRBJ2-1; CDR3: CASSYRDSYNEQFF; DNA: TGCGCCAGCAGCTACAGGGACTCCTACAATGAGCAGTTCTTC
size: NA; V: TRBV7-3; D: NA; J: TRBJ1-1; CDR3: CASSLTGGTEAFF; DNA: TGTGCCAGCAGCTTAACAGGGGGCACTGAAGCTTTCTTT
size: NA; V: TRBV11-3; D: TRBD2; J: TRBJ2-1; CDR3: CASSFQGSGGVNEQFF; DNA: TGTGCCAGCAGCTTTCAGGGTAGCGGGGGGGTCAATGAGCAGTTCTTC
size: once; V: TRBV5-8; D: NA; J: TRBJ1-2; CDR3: CASSASQGYGYTF; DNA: TGTGCCAGCAGCGCGTCACAGGGCTATGGCTACACCTTC
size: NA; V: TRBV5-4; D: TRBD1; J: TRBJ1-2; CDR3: CASSIGTANYGYTF; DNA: TGTGCCAGCAGCATAGGGACAGCTAACTATGGCTACACCTTC
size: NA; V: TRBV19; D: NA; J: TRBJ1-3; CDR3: CASSFRVTDSGNTIYF; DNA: TGTGCCAGTAGCTTCCGGGTCACCGACTCTGGAAACACCATATATTTT
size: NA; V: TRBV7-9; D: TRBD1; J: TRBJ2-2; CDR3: CASSLAGTGGTGELFF; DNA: TGTGCCAGCAGCTTAGCCGGGACAGGGGGGACCGGGGAGCTGTTTTTT
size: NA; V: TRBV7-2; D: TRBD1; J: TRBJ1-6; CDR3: CASSLDLTRGNSPLHF; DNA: TGTGCCAGCAGCTTAGATCTAACCAGGGGGAACTCACCCCTCCACTTT
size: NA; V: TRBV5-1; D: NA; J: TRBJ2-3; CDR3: CASSLAGALGDTQYF; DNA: TGCGCCAGCAGCTTGGCCGGAGCGTTGGGAGATACGCAGTATTTT
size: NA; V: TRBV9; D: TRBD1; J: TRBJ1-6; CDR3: CASSPRQGPGNSPLHF; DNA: TGTGCCAGCAGCCCCAGACAGGGGCCCGGTAATTCACCCCTCCACTTT
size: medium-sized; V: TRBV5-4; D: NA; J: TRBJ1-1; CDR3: CASSLDRLQAFF; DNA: TGTGCCAGCAGCTTGGACAGGCTTCAAGCTTTCTTT
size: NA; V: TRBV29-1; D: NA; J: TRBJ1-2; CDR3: CSVVTGDYGYTF; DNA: TGCAGCGTGGTGACAGGCGACTATGGCTACACCTTC
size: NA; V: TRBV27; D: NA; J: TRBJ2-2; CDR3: CASSGGLNTGELFF; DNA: TGTGCCAGCAGTGGAGGACTGAACACCGGGGAGCTGTTTTTT
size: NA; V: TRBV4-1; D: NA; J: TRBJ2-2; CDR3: CASSYKNRDGRELFF; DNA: TGCGCCAGCAGCTATAAGAACAGGGACGGGCGGGAGCTGTTTTTT
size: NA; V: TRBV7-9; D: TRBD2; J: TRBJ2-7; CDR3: CASSLGGDYRYEQYF; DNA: TGTGCCAGCAGCTTAGGGGGGGACTACCGCTACGAGCAGTACTTC
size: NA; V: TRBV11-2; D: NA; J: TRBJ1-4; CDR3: CASSFGAQKLFF; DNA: TGTGCCAGCAGCTTCGGAGCTCAAAAACTGTTTTTT
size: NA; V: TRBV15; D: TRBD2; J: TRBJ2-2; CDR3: CATSREAGAFGELFF; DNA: TGTGCCACCAGCAGAGAGGCGGGAGCCTTCGGGGAGCTGTTTTTT
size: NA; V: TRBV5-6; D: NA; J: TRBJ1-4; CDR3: CASSTGRGGGRELFF; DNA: TGTGCCAGCAGCACCGGTCGAGGCGGGGGAAGGGAACTGTTTTTT
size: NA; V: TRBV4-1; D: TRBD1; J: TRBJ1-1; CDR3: CASSPWLGTGGDGNTEAFF; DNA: TGCGCCAGCAGCCCCTGGCTAGGGACAGGGGGCGATGGGAACACTGAAGCTTTCTTT
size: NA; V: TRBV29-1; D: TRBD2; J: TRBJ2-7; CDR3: CSVDGGGNEQYF; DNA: TGCAGCGTTGACGGGGGAGGGAACGAGCAGTACTTC
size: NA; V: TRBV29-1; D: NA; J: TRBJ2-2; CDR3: CSGSNTGELFF; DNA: TGCAGCGGGAGCAACACCGGGGAGCTGTTTTTT
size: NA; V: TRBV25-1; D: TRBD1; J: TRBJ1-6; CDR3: CASSYADRGDSPLHF; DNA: TGTGCCAGCAGTTACGCTGACAGGGGGGATTCACCCCTCCACTTT
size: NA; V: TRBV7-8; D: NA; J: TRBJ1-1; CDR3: CASSLQGPNTEAFF; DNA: TGTGCCAGCAGCTTACAGGGGCCGAACACTGAAGCTTTCTTT
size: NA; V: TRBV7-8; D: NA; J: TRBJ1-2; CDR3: CASSLGSGLMDNDGYTF; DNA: TGTGCCAGCAGCTTAGGGTCAGGGCTTATGGATAACGATGGCTACACCTTC
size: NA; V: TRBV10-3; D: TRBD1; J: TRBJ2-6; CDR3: CAIRETGVGPSGANVLTF; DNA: TGTGCCATCAGGGAGACAGGGGTCGGTCCCTCTGGGGCCAACGTCCTGACTTTC
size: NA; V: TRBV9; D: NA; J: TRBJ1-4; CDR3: CASSEREMNEKLFF; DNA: TGTGCCAGCAGCGAGAGAGAGATGAATGAAAAACTGTTTTTT
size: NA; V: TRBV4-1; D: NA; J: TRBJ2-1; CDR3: CASSQVGGSGEQFF; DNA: TGCGCCAGCAGCCAGGTAGGGGGTTCCGGTGAGCAGTTCTTC
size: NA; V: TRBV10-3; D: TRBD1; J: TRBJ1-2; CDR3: CAIREGQGVNGYTF; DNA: TGTGCCATCAGAGAGGGACAGGGTGTCAATGGCTACACCTTC
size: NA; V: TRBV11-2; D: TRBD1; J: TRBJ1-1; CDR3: CASSSLVGQGNTEAFF; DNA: TGTGCCAGCAGCTCCTTAGTAGGACAGGGTAACACTGAAGCTTTCTTT
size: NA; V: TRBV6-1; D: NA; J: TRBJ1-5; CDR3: CASSEEGTGWNSNQPQHF; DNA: TGTGCCAGCAGTGAAGAGGGAACAGGCTGGAATAGCAATCAGCCCCAGCATTTT
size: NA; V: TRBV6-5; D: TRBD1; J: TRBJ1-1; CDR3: CASSYWTGSGTEAFF; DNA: TGTGCCAGCAGTTACTGGACAGGCAGCGGCACTGAAGCTTTCTTT
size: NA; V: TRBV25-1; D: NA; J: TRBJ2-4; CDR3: CASSVGGIQYF; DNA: TGTGCCAGCAGTGTCGGGGGCATTCAGTACTTC
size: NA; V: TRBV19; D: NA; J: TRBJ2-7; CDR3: CASRDDSRSSYEQYF; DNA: TGTGCCAGTAGAGACGACAGCCGGAGCTCCTACGAGCAGTACTTC
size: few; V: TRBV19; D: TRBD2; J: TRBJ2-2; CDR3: CASKGTSLNTGELFF; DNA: TGTGCCAGTAAGGGGACTAGTTTAAACACCGGGGAGCTGTTTTTT
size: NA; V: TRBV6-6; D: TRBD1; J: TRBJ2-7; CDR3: CASSPRTGGVYEQYF; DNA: TGTGCCAGCAGTCCAAGGACAGGGGGCGTTTACGAGCAGTACTTC
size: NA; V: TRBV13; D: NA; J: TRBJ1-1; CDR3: CASSPRLGDTEAFF; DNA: TGTGCCAGCAGCCCGCGCCTCGGGGACACTGAAGCTTTCTTT
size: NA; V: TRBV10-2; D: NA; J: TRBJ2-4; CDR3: CASSDTQLAKNIQYF; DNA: TGCGCCAGCAGTGACACACAGCTAGCCAAAAACATTCAATACTTC
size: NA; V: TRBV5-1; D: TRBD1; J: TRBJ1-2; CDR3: CASSLLTGRYGYTF; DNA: TGCGCCAGCAGCTTGCTGACAGGGCGGTATGGCTACACCTTC
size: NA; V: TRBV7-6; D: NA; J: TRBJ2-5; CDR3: CASSSGTLSQETQYF; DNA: TGTGCCAGCAGCTCCGGGACACTCTCCCAAGAGACCCAGTACTTC
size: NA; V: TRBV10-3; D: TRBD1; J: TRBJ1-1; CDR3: CAIRAGTGNEAFF; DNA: TGTGCCATCAGGGCCGGGACAGGCAATGAAGCTTTCTTT
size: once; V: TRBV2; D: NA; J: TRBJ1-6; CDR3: CASSPDRGNYNSPLHF; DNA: TGTGCCAGCAGTCCGGACAGAGGGAATTATAATTCACCCCTCCACTTT
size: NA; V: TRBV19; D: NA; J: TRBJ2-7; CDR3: CASSLTGAGEQYF; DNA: TGTGCCAGTAGTCTTACAGGGGCGGGAGAGCAGTACTTC
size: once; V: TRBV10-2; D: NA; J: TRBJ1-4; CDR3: CATTRGFATNEKLFF; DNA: TGCGCCACAACCCGGGGTTTTGCAACTAATGAAAAACTGTTTTTT
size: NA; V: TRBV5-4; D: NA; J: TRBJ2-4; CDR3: CASSLVQGQLQDIQYF; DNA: TGTGCCAGCAGCTTGGTTCAGGGACAACTCCAAGACATTCAGTACTTC